This entry lists 14 T cell receptor beta chains sequenced from one sample in a study of T cell clonality in common variable immunodeficiency. Repertoires were generated with immunoSEQ multiplex PCR, while TCRdb's copy carries only in-frame clones and drops some. The repertoire consists of tens of thousands of clones, none detected only once. Sequencing was done on a sample of peripheral blood mononuclear cells. All receptors come from a person between 18 and 75 years old in good health.

This clone was counted between two and nine times. The sequence runs out 3 residues before the end of the CDR3; the remainder is reconstructed from the germline J gene. The chain uses TRBV30 and TRBJ2-7, with D tentatively TRBD1 or TRBD2 (5 bases each). Germline-derived CDR1 and CDR2 are GTSNPN and SVGIG (reference sequence). The CDR3 length is 15 residues. V lost 5 bases to trimming and J lost 2 bases, with 19 bases between them. The CDR3 DNA, read in part, is TGTGCCTGGCAGGCCGGGATGGGGCTGGCCTACGAG. Residues: CAWQAGMGLAYE. The CDR3 in full is CAWQAGMGLAYEQYF.

A note on this clone: The CDR3 is cut off 3 residues early in the read; its end comes from the germline J gene. V usage is TRBV29-1 and J usage is TRBJ2-1, with D tentatively TRBD1 (6 bases). The V gene's germline CDR1 is SQVTM and CDR2 ANQGSEA. The CDR3 extends over 13 amino acids. Trimming took 3 bases from V and 7 from J, leaving 13 bases between them. The CDR3 is CSVEGWGPNEQFF. The DNA read from the CDR3 is TGCAGCGTTGAGGGCTGGGGGCCTAATGAG.

This clone has ten or more counts. The DNA ends 3 residues before the CDR3 does, and the rest of the CDR3 is filled in from the germline J gene. This chain links TRBV5-1 with TRBJ1-1; 7 positions agree with TRBD1. Germline V gene data show CDR1 as SGHRS and CDR2 as YFSETQ. Trimming removed 4 bases from V and 2 bases from J; junction bases left unmatched: 11. The CDR3 contains 16 residues. The CDR3 loop reads CASSPEGAGLNTEAFF. Incomplete CDR3 DNA: TGCGCCAGCAGCCCGGAGGGGGCAGGGCTCAACACTGAA.

A remark on this clone: The read is 3 residues too short to cover the CDR3 end, so that end is filled in from the germline J gene. The chain uses TRBV10-3 and TRBJ2-7; 8 bases align to TRBD1. Germline lookup yields CDR1 ENHRY and CDR2 SYGVKD. V shed 8 bases and J 3 bases; nucleotides not matched to a gene: 12. The CDR3 covers 15 residues. The CDR3 bases that were read are TGTGCCATCGGGGAAACAGGGGGAGAGAGCTACGAG. Protein: CAIGETGGESYE. The CDR3 in full is CAIGETGGESYEQYF.

This clone was detected ten times or more. From the germline J gene comes the end of the CDR3, since the read stops 3 residues before it. The chain has TRBV6-2 or TRBV6-3 and TRBJ2-7; 11 bases match TRBD1. The CDR3 totals 14 residues. Per germline, CDR1 MNHEY and CDR2 SVGEGT. Losses at the gene ends were 4 bases for V and 5 bases for J; bases not matched to a gene: 4. CDR3 sequence reads: CASSSGTGGNEQYF. The covered CDR3 bases are TGTGCCAGCAGTTCCGGGACAGGGGGAAACGAG.

This clone has at least ten counts. The observed sequence ends 3 residues before the CDR3 terminus, with the missing tail filled in from the germline J gene. V gene TRBV11-3 combines with J gene TRBJ1-5; D remains unclear. CDR3 length equals 15 residues. Germline V lookup: CDR1 SGHNT, CDR2 YENEEA. Deletions cut 5 bases from V and 5 bases from J, with 16 bases between. The CDR3 loop reads CASSQQPLGYQPQHF. The CDR3 bases that were read are TGTGCCAGCAGCCAACAGCCCTTGGGTTATCAGCCC.

This clone showed up many times. The DNA read from the CDR3 is TGTGCCAGCAGCTTAGGGGGGACACAGACCGGGGAG. Encoded protein: CASSLGGTQTGE. The CDR3 in its entirety is CASSLGGTQTGELFF. This chain joins TRBV7-2 and TRBJ2-2; TRBD1 is a possible D gene (6 bases). The read halts 3 residues ahead of the CDR3 end, with the missing end drawn from the germline J gene. This CDR3 has 15 amino acids. Trimming left V 1 base short and J 5 bases short, with 11 bases between. The germline V gene encodes CDR1 SGHTA and CDR2 FQGNSA. Supplemented by reference TRBV7-2 and TRBJ2-2, the full variable domain reads GAGVSQSPSNKVTEKGKDVELRCDPISGHTALYWYRQSLGQGLEFLIYFQGNSAPDKSGLPSDRFSAERTGGSVSTLTIQRTQQEDSAVYLCASSLGGTQTGELFFGEGSRLTVL.

This clone has just a few counts. From the germline J gene comes the end of the CDR3, since the read stops 3 residues before it. V is TRBV20-1 and J is TRBJ2-5; TRBD2 agrees at 9 bases. CDR1 and CDR2 (germline): DFQATT, SNEGSKA (reference sequence). The CDR3 is 13 amino acids. The CDR3 sequence: CSPRLAGYETQYF. The covered CDR3 bases are TGCAGCCCCCGTCTAGCGGGGTATGAGACC.

This clone appeared many times. The part of the CDR3 DNA that was read is TGCAGTGCTAGCCGGACAGGTCTTTACTACGAG. Amino acids: CSASRTGLYYE. The full CDR3 reads CSASRTGLYYEQYF. The chain employs TRBV20-1 and TRBJ2-7, with 7 bases matching TRBD1. The read stops 3 residues short of the end of the CDR3; the missing end is completed from the germline J gene. CDR3 length equals 14 residues. The germline CDR1 and CDR2 sequences are DFQATT and SNEGSKA (reference sequence). The trim removed 3 bases at V and 3 bases at J, leaving 8 bases unmatched.

This clone has a handful of counts. The sequence runs out 3 residues before the end of the CDR3; the remainder is reconstructed from the germline J gene. The gene calls are TRBV18 and TRBJ2-3, with 10 bases matching TRBD1. The germline CDR1 and CDR2 sequences are KGHSH and LQKENI. The CDR3 is 14 residues long. CDR3 DNA, as far as it was read: TGTGCCAGCTCAGCCGGACAGGGGGGGTCACCG. Residues: CASSAGQGGSP. The whole CDR3 protein is CASSAGQGGSPQYF.

This clone was seen at least ten times. The read halts 3 residues ahead of the CDR3 end, with the missing end drawn from the germline J gene. The chain carries TRBV4-1 and TRBJ2-7, with 7 bases identical to TRBD2. CDR3 length: 15 amino acids. Germline V lookup: CDR1 MGHRA, CDR2 YSYEKL. V was pared by 4 bases and J by 5 bases, with 11 bases of the junction left unmatched. The sequenced part of the CDR3 DNA is TGCGCCAGCAGCCCGCGGGGAGGGGATGGGAACGAG. It is translated as CASSPRGGDGNE. The full CDR3 is CASSPRGGDGNEQYF.

At least ten counts were recorded for this clone. The sequenced fragment ends 3 residues before the CDR3 boundary, so the rest is inferred from the germline J gene. This chain uses TRBV7-6 with TRBJ2-1; 12 bases match TRBD2. The junction had 7 bases not matched to a gene; V was cut back by 5 bases and J by 5 bases. This CDR3 has 16 amino acids. Germline assignment: CDR1 SGHVS and CDR2 FNYEAQ. The CDR3 bases that were read are TGTGCCAGCAGCCTTAAACTAGCGGGAGGCCACAATGAG. It codes for CASSLKLAGGHNE. The full CDR3 is CASSLKLAGGHNEQFF.

Many counts were recorded for this clone. The chain's CDR3 is CASSIGTPREYGYTF. CDR3 bases read: TGTGCCAGTAGTATTGGGACACCTCGGGAGTATGGC. The rearrangement uses TRBV19 and TRBJ1-2, with D possibly being TRBD1 (6 bases). The read ends 3 residues before the CDR3 terminus; that terminus is restored from the germline J gene. The germline V gene encodes CDR1 LNHDA and CDR2 SQIVND (reference sequence). The V end lost 3 bases, the J end lost 5 bases, and 16 bases lay between the germline ends. This CDR3 is built from 15 residues. Variable domain in full (rest from reference TRBV19 and TRBJ1-2): DGGITQSPKYLFRKEGQNVTLSCEQNLNHDAMYWYRQDPGQGLRLIYYSQIVNDFQKGDIAEGYSVSREKKESFPLTVTSAQKNPTAFYLCASSIGTPREYGYTFGSGTRLTVV.

This clone was counted many times. The CDR3 extends 3 residues past the end of the read, so its final part is completed from the germline J gene. The chain links TRBV5-1 to TRBJ2-1, with 9 bases aligning to TRBD2. This CDR3 comprises 15 residues. Looked up from germline, CDR1 is SGHRS and CDR2 is YFSETQ. The trim removed 1 base at V and 8 bases at J, leaving 7 bases unmatched. The CDR3 bases that were read are TGCGCCAGCAGCTTGTTAGCGGGGGCTTTGGATGAG. The encoded protein is CASSLLAGALDE. The entire CDR3 sequence reads CASSLLAGALDEQFF. Full variable domain (missing parts from reference TRBV5-1 and TRBJ2-1): KAGVTQTPRYLIKTRGQQVTLSCSPISGHRSVSWYQQTPGQGLQFLFEYFSETQRNKGNFPGRFSGRQFSNSRSEMNVSTLELGDSALYLCASSLLAGALDEQFFGPGTRLTVL.